This paragraph reports one TCR beta chain. Its antigen is as yet unknown. The primer mix had 60 Vbeta and 13 Jbeta primers. Measured with immunoSEQ multiplex PCR; TCRdb has only the in-frame clones, and not every one. The sample has 78,000 or so clones; approximately 88% are singletons. The entry originates in a study of cytomegalovirus exposure and HLA in healthy donors. Study-wide results and caveats: A later analysis showed TCR association rates differing by HLA locus, peaking at DRB1 and lowest at HLA-C. A prior analysis recorded that most TCR beta V segments were productive about 87% or about 30% of the time.

V lost 3 bases, J lost 5 bases, and 20 bases lay in between. The CDR3 loop spans 16 amino acids. Germline loops: CDR1 SGDLS, CDR2 YYNGEE. The specimen sequenced was PBMCs. This TCR derives from a woman aged 45-59 years in good health and CMV-seronegative. This rearrangement joins TRBV9 to TRBJ2-5, with no clear D. The CDR3 spells CASSDYGPTRRETQYF. For the CDR3, the DNA is TGTGCCAGCAGCGATTATGGTCCAACGCGGCGCGAGACCCAGTACTTC.